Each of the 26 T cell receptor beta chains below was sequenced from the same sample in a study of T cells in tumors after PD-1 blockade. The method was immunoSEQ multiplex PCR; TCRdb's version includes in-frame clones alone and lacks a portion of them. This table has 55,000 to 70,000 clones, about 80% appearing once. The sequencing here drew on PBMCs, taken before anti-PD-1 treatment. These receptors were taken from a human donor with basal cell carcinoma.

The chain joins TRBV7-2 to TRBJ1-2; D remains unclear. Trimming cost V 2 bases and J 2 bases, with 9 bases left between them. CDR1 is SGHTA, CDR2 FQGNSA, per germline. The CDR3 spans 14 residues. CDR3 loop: CASSLIRINYGYTF. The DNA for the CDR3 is TGTGCCAGCAGCTTAATACGTATCAACTATGGCTACACCTTC.

The CDR3 loop is CASSRGITNYGYTF. CDR3 in DNA: TGTGCCAGCAGCCGGGGGATCACTAACTATGGCTACACCTTC. The chain employs TRBV3-1 (or the pseudogene TRBV3-2) and TRBJ1-2; possibly TRBD1 for D (5 bases). CDR3 length equals 14 residues. Trimming took 4 bases from V and 0 from J, leaving 9 bases between them. Germline loops: CDR1 LGHDT, CDR2 YNNKEL (reference sequence).

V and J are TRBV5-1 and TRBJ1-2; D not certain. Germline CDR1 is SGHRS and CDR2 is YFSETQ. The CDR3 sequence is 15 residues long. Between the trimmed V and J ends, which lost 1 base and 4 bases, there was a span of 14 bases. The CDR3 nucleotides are TGCGCCAGCAGCTTGATGTCAGGAACCCTCTATGGCTACACCTTC. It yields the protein CASSLMSGTLYGYTF.

The CDR3 nucleotides read TGTGCCACCAGCAGAGTGGGCAGGGGAACAGATACGCAGTATTTT. This encodes CATSRVGRGTDTQYF. V gene TRBV15 combines with J gene TRBJ2-3, with D possibly being TRBD1 (6 bases). In germline, CDR1 is LNHNV, CDR2 YYDKDF (reference sequence). The CDR3 spans 15 residues. V gave up 1 base and J gave up 3 bases, with 11 bases separating them.

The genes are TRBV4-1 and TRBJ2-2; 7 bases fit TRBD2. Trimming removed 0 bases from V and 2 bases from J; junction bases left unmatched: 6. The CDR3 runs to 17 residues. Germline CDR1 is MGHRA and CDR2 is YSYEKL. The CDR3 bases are TGCGCCAGCAGCCAAGATCTGAGCGGGGCCAACACCGGGGAGCTGTTTTTT. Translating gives CASSQDLSGANTGELFF.

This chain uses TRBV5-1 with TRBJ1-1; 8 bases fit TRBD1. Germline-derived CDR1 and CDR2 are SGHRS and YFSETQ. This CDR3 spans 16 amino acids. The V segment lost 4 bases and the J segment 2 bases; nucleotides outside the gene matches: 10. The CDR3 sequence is CASSPIGQGTNTEAFF. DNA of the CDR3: TGCGCCAGCAGCCCGATCGGACAGGGAACAAACACTGAAGCTTTCTTT.

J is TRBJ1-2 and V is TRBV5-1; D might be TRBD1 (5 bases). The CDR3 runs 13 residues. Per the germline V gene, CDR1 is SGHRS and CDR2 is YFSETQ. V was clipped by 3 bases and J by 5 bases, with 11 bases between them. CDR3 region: CASSSGVNYGYTF. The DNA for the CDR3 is TGCGCCAGCAGCTCGGGGGTGAATTATGGCTACACCTTC.

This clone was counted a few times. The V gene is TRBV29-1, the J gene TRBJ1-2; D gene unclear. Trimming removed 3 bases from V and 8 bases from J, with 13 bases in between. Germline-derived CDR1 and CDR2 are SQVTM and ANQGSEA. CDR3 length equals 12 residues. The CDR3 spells CSVEGRIWGYTF. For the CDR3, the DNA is TGCAGCGTTGAGGGCCGAATTTGGGGCTACACCTTC.

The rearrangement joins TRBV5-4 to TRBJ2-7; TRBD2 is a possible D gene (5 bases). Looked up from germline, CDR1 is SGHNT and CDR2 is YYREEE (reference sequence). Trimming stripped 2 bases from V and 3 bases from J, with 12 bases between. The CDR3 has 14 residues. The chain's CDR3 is CASSFYGELYEQYF. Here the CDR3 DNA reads TGTGCCAGCAGCTTCTACGGGGAACTCTACGAGCAGTACTTC.

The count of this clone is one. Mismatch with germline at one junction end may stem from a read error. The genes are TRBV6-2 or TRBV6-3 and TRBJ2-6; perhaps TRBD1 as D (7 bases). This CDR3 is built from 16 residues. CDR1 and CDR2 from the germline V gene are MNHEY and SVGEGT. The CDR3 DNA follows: TGTGCCAGCAGTCACTCCAGGGGGGCTGGGGCCAACGTCCTGACTTTC. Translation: CASSHSRGAGANVLTF.

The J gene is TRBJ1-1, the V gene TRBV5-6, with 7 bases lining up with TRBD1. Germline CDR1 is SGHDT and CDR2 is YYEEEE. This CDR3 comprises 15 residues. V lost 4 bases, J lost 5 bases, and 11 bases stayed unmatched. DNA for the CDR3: TGTGCCAGCAGCATAGACAGGGCCCATGAAACTGAAGCTTTCTTT. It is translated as CASSIDRAHETEAFF. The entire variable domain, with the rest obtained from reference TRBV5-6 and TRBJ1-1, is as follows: DAGVTQSPTHLIKTRGQQVTLRCSPKSGHDTVSWYQQALGQGPQFIFQYYEEEERQRGNFPDRFSGHQFPNYSSELNVNALLLGDSALYLCASSIDRAHETEAFFGQGTRLTVV.

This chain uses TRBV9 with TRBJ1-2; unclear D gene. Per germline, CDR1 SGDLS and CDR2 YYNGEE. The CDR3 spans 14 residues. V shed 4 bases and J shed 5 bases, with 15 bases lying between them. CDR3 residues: CASSPRGARYGYTF. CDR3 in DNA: TGTGCCAGCAGCCCGCGGGGTGCTAGATATGGCTACACCTTC.

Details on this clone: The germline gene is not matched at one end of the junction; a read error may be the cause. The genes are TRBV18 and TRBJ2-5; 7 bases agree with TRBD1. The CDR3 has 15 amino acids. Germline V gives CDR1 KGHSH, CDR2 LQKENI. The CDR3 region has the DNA TGTGCCAGCTCACCAAGGGGACAGATACAAGAGGCCCAGTACTTC. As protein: CASSPRGQIQEAQYF.

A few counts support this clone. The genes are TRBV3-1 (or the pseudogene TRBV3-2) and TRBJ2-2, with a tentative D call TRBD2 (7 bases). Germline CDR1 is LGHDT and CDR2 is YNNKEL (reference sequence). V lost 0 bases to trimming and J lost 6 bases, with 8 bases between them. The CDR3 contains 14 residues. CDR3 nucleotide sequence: TGTGCCAGCAGCCAAGACGGGGGGCCCGGGGAGCTGTTTTTT. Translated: CASSQDGGPGELFF.

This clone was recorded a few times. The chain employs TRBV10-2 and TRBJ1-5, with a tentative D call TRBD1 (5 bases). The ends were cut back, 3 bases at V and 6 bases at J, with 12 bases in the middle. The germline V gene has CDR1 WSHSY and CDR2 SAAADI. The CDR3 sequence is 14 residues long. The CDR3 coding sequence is TGCGCCAGCAGTGAATCGGGGCTCGGTCAGCCCCAGCATTTT. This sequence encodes CASSESGLGQPQHF.

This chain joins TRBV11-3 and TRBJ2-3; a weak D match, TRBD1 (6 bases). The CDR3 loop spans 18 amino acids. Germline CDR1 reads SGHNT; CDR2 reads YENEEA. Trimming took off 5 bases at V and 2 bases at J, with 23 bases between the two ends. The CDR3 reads CASSLTVPGHKSTDTQYF. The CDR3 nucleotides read TGTGCCAGCAGCCTTACAGTGCCGGGACATAAATCCACAGATACGCAGTATTTT. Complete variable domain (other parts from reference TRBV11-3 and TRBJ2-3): EAGVVQSPRYKIIEKKQPVAFWCNPISGHNTLYWYLQNLGQGPELLIRYENEEAVDDSQLPKDRFSAERLKGVDSTLKIQPAELGDSAVYLCASSLTVPGHKSTDTQYFGPGTRLTVL.

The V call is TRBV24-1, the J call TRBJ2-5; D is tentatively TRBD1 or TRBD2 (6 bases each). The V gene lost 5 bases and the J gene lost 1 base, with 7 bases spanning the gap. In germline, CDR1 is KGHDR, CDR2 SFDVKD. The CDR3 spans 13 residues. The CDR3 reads CATSGGAQETQYF. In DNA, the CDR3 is TGTGCCACCAGTGGGGGGGCCCAAGAGACCCAGTACTTC.

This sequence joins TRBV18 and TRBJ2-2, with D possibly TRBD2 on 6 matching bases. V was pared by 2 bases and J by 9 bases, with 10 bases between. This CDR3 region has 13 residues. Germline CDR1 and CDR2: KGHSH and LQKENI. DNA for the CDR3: TGTGCCAGCTCACCAGGGCGGGAACGGGAGCTGTTTTTT. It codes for CASSPGRERELFF.

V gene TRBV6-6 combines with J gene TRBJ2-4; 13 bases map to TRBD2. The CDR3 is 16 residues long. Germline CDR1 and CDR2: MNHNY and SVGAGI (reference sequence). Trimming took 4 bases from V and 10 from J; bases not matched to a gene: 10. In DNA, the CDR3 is TGTGCCAGCAGTTTGGGACTAGCGGGGAGGAGGGGGATTCAGTACTTC. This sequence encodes CASSLGLAGRRGIQYF.

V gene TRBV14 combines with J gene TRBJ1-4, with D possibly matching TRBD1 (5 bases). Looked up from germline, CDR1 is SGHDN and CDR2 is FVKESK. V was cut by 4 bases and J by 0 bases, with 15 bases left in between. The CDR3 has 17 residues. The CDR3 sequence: CASSPGRAPATNEKLFF. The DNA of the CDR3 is TGTGCCAGCAGCCCGGGACGAGCCCCCGCAACTAATGAAAAACTGTTTTTT.

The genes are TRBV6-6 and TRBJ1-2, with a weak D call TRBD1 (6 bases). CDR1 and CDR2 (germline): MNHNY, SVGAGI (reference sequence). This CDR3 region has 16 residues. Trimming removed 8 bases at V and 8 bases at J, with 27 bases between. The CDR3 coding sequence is TGTGCCAGCGGGGGGAGGGTGGGGGACACAACGACAGGCTACACCTTC. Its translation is CASGGRVGDTTTGYTF.

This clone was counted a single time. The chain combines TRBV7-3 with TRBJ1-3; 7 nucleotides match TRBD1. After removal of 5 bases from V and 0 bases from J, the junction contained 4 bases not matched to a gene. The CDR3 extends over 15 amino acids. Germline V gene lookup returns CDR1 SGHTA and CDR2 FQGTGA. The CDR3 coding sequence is TGTGCCAGCAGCCCGACAGGGCCCTCTGGAAACACCATATATTTT. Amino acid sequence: CASSPTGPSGNTIYF. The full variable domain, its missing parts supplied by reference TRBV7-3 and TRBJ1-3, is GAGVSQTPSNKVTEKGKYVELRCDPISGHTALYWYRQSLGQGPEFLIYFQGTGAADDSGLPNDRFFAVRPEGSVSTLKIQRTERGDSAVYLCASSPTGPSGNTIYFGEGSWLTVV.

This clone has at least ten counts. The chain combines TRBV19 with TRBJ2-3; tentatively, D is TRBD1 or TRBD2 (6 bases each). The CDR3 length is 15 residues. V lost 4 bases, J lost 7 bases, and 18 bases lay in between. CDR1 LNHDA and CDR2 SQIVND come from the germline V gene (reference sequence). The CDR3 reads CASSKGGPIFNTQYF. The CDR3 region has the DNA TGTGCCAGTAGTAAAGGGGGGCCCATTTTTAATACGCAGTATTTT.

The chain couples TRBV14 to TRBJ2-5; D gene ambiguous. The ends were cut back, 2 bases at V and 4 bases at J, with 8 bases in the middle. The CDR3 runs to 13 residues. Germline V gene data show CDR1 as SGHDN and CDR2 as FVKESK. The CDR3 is CASSQFRRETQYF. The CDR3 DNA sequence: TGTGCCAGCAGCCAATTCCGTCGAGAGACCCAGTACTTC.

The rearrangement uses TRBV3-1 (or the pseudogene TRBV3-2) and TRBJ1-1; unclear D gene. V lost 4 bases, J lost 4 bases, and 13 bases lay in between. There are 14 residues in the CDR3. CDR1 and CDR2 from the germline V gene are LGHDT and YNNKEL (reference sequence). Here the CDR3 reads CASSLKGPVTEAFF. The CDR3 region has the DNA TGTGCCAGCAGCCTGAAAGGGCCGGTCACTGAAGCTTTCTTT.

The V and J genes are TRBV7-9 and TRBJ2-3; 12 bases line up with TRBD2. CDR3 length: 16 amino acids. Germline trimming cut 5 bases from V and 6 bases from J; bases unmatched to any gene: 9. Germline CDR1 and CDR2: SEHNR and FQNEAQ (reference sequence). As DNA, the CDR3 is TGTGCCAGCAGCCCCCTAGCGGGGGGGCCATTTGATACGCAGTATTTT. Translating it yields CASSPLAGGPFDTQYF.